The rows below give T cell receptor beta chains drawn from one sample of a study of type 1 regulatory T cells. TCRdb recomputed calls from the reads with MiXCR, one row per CDR3 protein. Of under 75,000 distinct CDR3 sequences in the sample, around 21% were seen once. What these receptors recognize is not known. The sample comprised cultured type 1 regulatory T (Tr1) cells, either the whole culture or a sorted fraction (not recorded which). Receptors originate from a human donor in good health. Each CDR3 is given with its conserved first and last residue. Each record gives: V gene, D gene, J gene, clone size, CDR3 protein, CDR3 DNA. D genes are given only for firm matches. Some rows have no size entry. The others give once, few or many, or a class for an expanded clone.

TRBV12-3/TRBV12-4	.	TRBJ1-5	few	CASSLLNFLDQPQHF	TGTGCCAGCAGTTTACTCAATTTCCTGGATCAGCCCCAGCATTTT
TRBV5-1	.	TRBJ2-1	.	CASSLAGDSYNEQFF	TGCGCCAGCAGCTTGGCCGGGGACTCCTACAATGAGCAGTTCTTC
TRBV10-3	.	TRBJ2-5	.	CAISAAGYQETQYF	TGTGCCATCAGTGCCGCGGGATACCAAGAGACCCAGTACTTC
TRBV20-1	TRBD2	TRBJ2-5	many	CSALGREGIETQYF	TGCAGTGCGCTGGGGAGGGAGGGTATAGAGACCCAGTACTTC
TRBV18	.	TRBJ2-7	.	CASRGGIWYEQYF	TGTGCCAGCCGCGGAGGCATTTGGTACGAGCAGTACTTC
TRBV12-3/TRBV12-4	TRBD2	TRBJ2-3	.	CASSLNPGGQDTQYF	TGTGCCAGCAGTTTGAACCCGGGAGGGCAAGATACGCAGTATTTT
TRBV5-1	.	TRBJ2-3	few	CASSLKGPPDTQYF	TGCGCCAGCAGCTTGAAGGGGCCCCCAGATACGCAGTATTTT
TRBV5-5	.	TRBJ2-3	few	CASSFSGTDTQYF	TGTGCCAGCAGCTTCTCCGGGACAGATACGCAGTATTTT
TRBV27	TRBD1	TRBJ2-7	.	CASSTRTGVFYEQYF	TGTGCCAGCAGCACTAGGACAGGGGTTTTCTACGAGCAGTACTTC
TRBV6-5	TRBD2	TRBJ2-1	few	CASRRGLAGNNEQFF	TGTGCCAGCAGACGGGGGCTAGCGGGGAACAATGAGCAGTTCTTC
TRBV12-3/TRBV12-4	TRBD1	TRBJ2-2	few	CASSLGQLANTGELFF	TGTGCCAGCAGCCTGGGACAGCTCGCGAACACCGGGGAGCTGTTTTTT
TRBV20-1	TRBD2	TRBJ2-3	.	CSARLVQRGSGDTQYF	TGCAGTGCTAGATTGGTTCAGCGGGGTTCAGGAGATACGCAGTATTTT
TRBV5-4	.	TRBJ1-1	few	CASSLDGGNTEAFF	TGTGCCAGCAGCTTGGATGGCGGGAACACTGAAGCTTTCTTT
TRBV2	.	TRBJ2-1	.	CASSSTSRSNEQFF	TGTGCCAGCAGCTCGACTAGTAGGTCTAATGAGCAGTTCTTC
TRBV5-1	TRBD2	TRBJ2-7	.	CASSSGLEYEQYF	TGCGCCAGCAGCTCGGGACTAGAGTACGAGCAGTACTTC
TRBV6-5	TRBD1	TRBJ1-2	.	CASSADRVYGYTF	TGTGCCAGCAGCGCCGACAGGGTTTATGGCTACACCTTC
TRBV15	.	TRBJ2-7	.	CATSRTVGYNYEQYF	TGTGCCACCAGCAGGACAGTAGGGTACAACTACGAGCAGTACTTC
TRBV28	.	TRBJ2-2	.	CASRWTTRGGELFF	TGTGCCAGCAGATGGACTACCCGGGGCGGGGAGCTGTTTTTT
TRBV24-1	TRBD1	TRBJ2-1	.	CATSGRRQGNEQFF	TGTGCCACCAGTGGGAGGAGACAGGGCAATGAGCAGTTCTTC
TRBV19	TRBD2	TRBJ2-7	.	CASSISSGRGEQYF	TGTGCCAGTAGTATTAGTAGCGGGAGAGGCGAGCAGTACTTC
TRBV9	TRBD2	TRBJ2-2	few	CASSGLAGGTGELFF	TGTGCCAGCAGCGGACTAGCGGGAGGCACCGGGGAGCTGTTTTTT
TRBV5-5	.	TRBJ2-1	.	CASSLVLAAFDEQFF	TGTGCCAGCAGCTTGGTGCTAGCTGCGTTCGATGAGCAGTTCTTC
TRBV5-6	TRBD2	TRBJ2-2	few	CVSGETNTGELFF	TGTGTCAGCGGGGAGACGAACACCGGGGAGCTGTTTTTT
TRBV12-3/TRBV12-4	TRBD2	TRBJ2-1	few	CASSLGGSGIF	TGTGCCAGCAGTTTAGGCGGGAGCGGGATCTTC
TRBV5-1	.	TRBJ2-3	few	CASSLGGDFRSDTQYF	TGCGCCAGCAGCTTGGGGGGAGATTTCCGGTCAGATACGCAGTATTTT
TRBV30	TRBD2	TRBJ2-2	once	CAWGVAGGTGELFF	TGTGCCTGGGGGGTAGCGGGTGGCACCGGGGAGCTGTTTTTT
TRBV5-1	TRBD1	TRBJ2-4	.	CASSLRVAGGRENIQYF	TGCGCCAGCAGCTTGAGGGTGGCAGGGGGTCGGGAAAACATTCAGTACTTC
TRBV24-1	.	TRBJ1-5	.	CATSRPNSNQPQHF	TGTGCCACCAGTCGCCCGAATAGCAATCAGCCCCAGCATTTT
TRBV5-1	.	TRBJ2-5	few	CASSLAGDSQETQYF	TGCGCCAGCAGCTTGGCCGGAGATTCCCAAGAGACCCAGTACTTC
TRBV12-3/TRBV12-4	TRBD2	TRBJ2-1	.	CASSLASGRGSNEQFF	TGTGCCAGCAGTTTAGCGAGCGGGAGGGGAAGCAATGAGCAGTTCTTC
TRBV7-2	.	TRBJ2-7	.	CASSLIGALEQYF	TGTGCCAGCAGCTTAATAGGGGCTCTCGAGCAGTACTTC